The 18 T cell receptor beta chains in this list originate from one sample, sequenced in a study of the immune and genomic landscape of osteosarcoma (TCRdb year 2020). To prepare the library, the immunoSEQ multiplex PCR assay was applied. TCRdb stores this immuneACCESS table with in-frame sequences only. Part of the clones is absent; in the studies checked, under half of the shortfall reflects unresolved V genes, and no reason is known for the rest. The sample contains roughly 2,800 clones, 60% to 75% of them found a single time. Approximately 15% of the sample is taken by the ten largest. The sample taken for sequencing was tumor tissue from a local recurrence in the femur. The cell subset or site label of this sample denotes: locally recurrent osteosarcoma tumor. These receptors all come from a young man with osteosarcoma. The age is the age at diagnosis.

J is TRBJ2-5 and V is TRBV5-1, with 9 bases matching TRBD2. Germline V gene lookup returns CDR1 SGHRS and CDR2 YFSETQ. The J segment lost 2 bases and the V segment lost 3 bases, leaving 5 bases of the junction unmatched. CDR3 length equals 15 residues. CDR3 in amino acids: CASSWQTSGQETQYF. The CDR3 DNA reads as TGCGCCAGCAGCTGGCAGACTAGCGGTCAAGAGACCCAGTACTTC. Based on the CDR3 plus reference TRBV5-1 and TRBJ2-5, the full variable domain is KAGVTQTPRYLIKTRGQQVTLSCSPISGHRSVSWYQQTPGQGLQFLFEYFSETQRNKGNFPGRFSGRQFSNSRSEMNVSTLELGDSALYLCASSWQTSGQETQYFGPGTRLLVL.

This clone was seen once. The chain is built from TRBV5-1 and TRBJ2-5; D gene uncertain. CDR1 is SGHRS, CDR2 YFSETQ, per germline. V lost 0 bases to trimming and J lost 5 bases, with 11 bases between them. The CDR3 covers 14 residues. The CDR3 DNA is TGCGCCAGCAGCTTGGGTGTAGACGGTGAGACCCAGTACTTC. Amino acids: CASSLGVDGETQYF. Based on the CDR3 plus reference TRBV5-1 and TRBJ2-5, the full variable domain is KAGVTQTPRYLIKTRGQQVTLSCSPISGHRSVSWYQQTPGQGLQFLFEYFSETQRNKGNFPGRFSGRQFSNSRSEMNVSTLELGDSALYLCASSLGVDGETQYFGPGTRLLVL.

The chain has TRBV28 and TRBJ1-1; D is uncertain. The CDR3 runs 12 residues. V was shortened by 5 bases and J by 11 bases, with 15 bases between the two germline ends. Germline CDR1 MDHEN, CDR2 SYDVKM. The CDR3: CASSPPTWSAFF. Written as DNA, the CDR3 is TGTGCCAGCAGTCCACCCACTTGGAGCGCTTTCTTT.

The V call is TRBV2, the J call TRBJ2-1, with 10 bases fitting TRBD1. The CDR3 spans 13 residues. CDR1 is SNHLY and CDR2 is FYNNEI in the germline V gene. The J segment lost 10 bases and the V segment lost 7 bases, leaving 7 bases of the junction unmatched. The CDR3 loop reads CASMPGQGREQFF. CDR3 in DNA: TGTGCCAGCATGCCGGGACAGGGGAGAGAGCAGTTCTTC.

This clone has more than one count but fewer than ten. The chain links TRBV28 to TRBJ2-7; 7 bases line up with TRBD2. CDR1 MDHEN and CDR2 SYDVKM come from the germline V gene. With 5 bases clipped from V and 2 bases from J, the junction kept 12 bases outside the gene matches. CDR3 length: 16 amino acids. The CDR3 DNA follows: TGTGCCAGCAGTCTAAATCTAGCGGAAATCCCCTACGAGCAGTACTTC. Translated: CASSLNLAEIPYEQYF.

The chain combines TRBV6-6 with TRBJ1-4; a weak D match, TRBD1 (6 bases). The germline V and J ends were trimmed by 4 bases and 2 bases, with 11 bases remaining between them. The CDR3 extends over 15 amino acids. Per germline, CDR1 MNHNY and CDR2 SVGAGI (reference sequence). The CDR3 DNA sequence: TGTGCCAGCAGTTCTCTGAGGGGGACTAATGAAAAACTGTTTTTT. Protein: CASSSLRGTNEKLFF.

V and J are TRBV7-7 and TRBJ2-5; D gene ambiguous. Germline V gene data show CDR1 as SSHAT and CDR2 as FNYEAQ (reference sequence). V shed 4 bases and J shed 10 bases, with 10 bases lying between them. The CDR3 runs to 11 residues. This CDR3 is CASSSGPLQYF. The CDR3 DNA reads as TGTGCCAGCAGCTCCGGACCGCTCCAGTACTTC.

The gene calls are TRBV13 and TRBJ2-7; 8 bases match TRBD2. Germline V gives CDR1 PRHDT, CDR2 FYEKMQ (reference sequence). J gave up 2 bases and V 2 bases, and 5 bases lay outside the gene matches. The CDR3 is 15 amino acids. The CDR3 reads CASSLSGSLTYEQYF. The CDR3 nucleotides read TGTGCCAGCAGCTTAAGCGGGAGCCTTACCTACGAGCAGTACTTC.

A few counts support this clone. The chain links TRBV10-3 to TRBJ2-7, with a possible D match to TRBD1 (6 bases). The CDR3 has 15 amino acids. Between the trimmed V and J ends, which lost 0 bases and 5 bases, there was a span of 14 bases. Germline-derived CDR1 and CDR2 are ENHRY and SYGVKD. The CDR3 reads CAISESPAGADEQYF. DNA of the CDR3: TGTGCCATCAGTGAGTCGCCGGCAGGGGCGGACGAGCAGTACTTC.

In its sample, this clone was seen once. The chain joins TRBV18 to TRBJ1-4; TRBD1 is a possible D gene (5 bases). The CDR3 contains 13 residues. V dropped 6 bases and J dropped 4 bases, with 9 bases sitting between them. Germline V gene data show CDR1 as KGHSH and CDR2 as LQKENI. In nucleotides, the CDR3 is TGTGCCAGCTCTCGTGACAGTAATGAAAAACTGTTTTTT. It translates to CASSRDSNEKLFF.

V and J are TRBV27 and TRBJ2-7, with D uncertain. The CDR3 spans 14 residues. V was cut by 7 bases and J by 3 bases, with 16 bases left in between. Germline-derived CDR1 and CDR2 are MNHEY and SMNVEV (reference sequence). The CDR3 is CASTSPGPNYEQYF. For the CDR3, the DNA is TGTGCCAGCACTTCCCCAGGACCCAACTACGAGCAGTACTTC.

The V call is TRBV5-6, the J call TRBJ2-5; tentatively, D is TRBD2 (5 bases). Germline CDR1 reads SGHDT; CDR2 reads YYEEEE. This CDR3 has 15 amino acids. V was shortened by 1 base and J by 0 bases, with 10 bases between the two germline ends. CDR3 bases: TGTGCCAGCAGCTTGTGGGAACTAGACCAAGAGACCCAGTACTTC. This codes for CASSLWELDQETQYF.

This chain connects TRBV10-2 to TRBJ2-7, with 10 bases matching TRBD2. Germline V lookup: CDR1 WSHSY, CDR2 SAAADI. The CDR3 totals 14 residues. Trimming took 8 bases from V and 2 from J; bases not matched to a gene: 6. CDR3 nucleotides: TGCGCCAGCGGACTAGCGGACTACACCTACGAGCAGTACTTC. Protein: CASGLADYTYEQYF.

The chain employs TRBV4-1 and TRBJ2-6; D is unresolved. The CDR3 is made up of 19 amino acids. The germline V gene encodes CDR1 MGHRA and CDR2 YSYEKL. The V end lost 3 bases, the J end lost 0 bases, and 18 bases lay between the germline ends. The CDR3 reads CASSHVGLRDLSGANVLTF. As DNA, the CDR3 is TGCGCCAGCAGCCATGTTGGGCTACGCGACCTCTCTGGGGCCAACGTCCTGACTTTC.

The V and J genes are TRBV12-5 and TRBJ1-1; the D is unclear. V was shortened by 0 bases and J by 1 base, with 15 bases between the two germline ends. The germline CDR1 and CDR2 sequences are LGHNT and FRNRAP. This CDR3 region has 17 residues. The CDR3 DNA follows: TGTGCTAGTGGTTTGGTACCCTACCTTGGCCAGAACACTGAAGCTTTCTTT. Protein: CASGLVPYLGQNTEAFF.

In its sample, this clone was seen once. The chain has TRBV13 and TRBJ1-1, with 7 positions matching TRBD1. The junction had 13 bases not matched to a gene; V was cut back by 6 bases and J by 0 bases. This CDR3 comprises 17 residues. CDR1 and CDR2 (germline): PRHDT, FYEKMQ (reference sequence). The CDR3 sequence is CASSDSRQGGLNTEAFF. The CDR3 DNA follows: TGTGCCAGCAGTGACAGCAGACAGGGTGGCTTGAACACTGAAGCTTTCTTT.

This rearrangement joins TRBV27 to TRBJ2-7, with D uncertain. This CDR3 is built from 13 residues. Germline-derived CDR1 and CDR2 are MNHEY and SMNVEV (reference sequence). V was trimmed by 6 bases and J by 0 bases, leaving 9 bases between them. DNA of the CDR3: TGTGCCAGCAGCTCACTAAACTCCTACGAGCAGTACTTC. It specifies CASSSLNSYEQYF.

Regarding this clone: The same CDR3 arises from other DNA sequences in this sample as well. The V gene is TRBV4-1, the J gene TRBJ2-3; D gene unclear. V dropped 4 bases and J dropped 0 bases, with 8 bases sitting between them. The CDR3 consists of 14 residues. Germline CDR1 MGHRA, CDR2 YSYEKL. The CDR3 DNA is TGCGCCAGCAGCCCAACTGCGAGCACAGATACGCAGTATTTT. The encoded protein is CASSPTASTDTQYF.